Below, 7 T cell receptor beta chains from the same sample are listed, as sequenced in a study of Ad26.COV2.S vaccination and SARS-CoV-2 variants. The treatment is: about 20 received Ad26.COV2.S at low or high dose, single or two shots; a few received placebo; per-sample allocation not given. Sampling was performed 63 days after the first vaccine or placebo injection. Profiled with immunoSEQ multiplex PCR; TCRdb holds only in-frame clones, not every one. The sample has around 400,000 clones, 75% to 90% seen once. The sample here was peripheral blood, taken in a trial of Ad26.COV2.S vaccine versus placebo. The receptors were gathered from a person between 18 and 60 years old who received the Ad26.COV2.S COVID-19 vaccine or a placebo.

Regarding this clone: This specimen includes other DNA sequences encoding the same CDR3. This chain joins TRBV20-1 and TRBJ2-1; D is unresolved. The germline V gene encodes CDR1 DFQATT and CDR2 SNEGSKA (reference sequence). The CDR3 consists of 9 residues. CDR3 in amino acids: CSTYNEQFF. The CDR3 region has the DNA TGCAGCACCTACAATGAGCAGTTCTTC.

In this sample, this clone turned up once. The chain joins TRBV28 to TRBJ1-6; D unclear. The CDR3 extends over 14 amino acids. Trimming pared 1 base from V and 3 bases from J, leaving 4 bases between. Germline V gene sequence: CDR1 MDHEN, CDR2 SYDVKM. CDR3 sequence (DNA): TGTGCCAGCAGTTTATCCATCTATAATTCACCCCTCCACTTT. Its translation is CASSLSIYNSPLHF. The whole variable domain, filled in from reference TRBV28 and TRBJ1-6, reads DVKVTQSSRYLVKRTGEKVFLECVQDMDHENMFWYRQDPGLGLRLIYFSYDVKMKEKGDIPEGYSVSREKKERFSLILESASTNQTSMYLCASSLSIYNSPLHFGNGTRLTVT.

This clone was counted between two and nine times. The chain carries TRBV5-4 and TRBJ2-3; TRBD2 is a possible D gene (6 bases). The V and J ends lost 10 bases and 1 base respectively, with 13 bases between them. The CDR3 has 13 residues. CDR1 and CDR2 (germline): SGHNT, YYREEE (reference sequence). The CDR3 nucleotides are TGTGCCCCGGGGACGGGGGGCACAGATACGCAGTATTTT. Translated: CAPGTGGTDTQYF.

The genes are TRBV7-9 and TRBJ2-2; D perhaps matches TRBD1 (6 bases). The CDR3 length is 16 residues. Germline V lookup: CDR1 SEHNR, CDR2 FQNEAQ (reference sequence). The germline V and J ends were trimmed by 0 bases and 1 base, with 9 bases remaining between them. CDR3 nucleotide sequence: TGTGCCAGCAGCTTAGCAGGACAGATGAACACCGGGGAGCTGTTTTTT. Protein sequence: CASSLAGQMNTGELFF.

J is TRBJ2-7 and V is TRBV28, with D unclear. From germline, CDR1 is MDHEN and CDR2 SYDVKM. The CDR3 is 14 amino acids. V was trimmed by 3 bases and J by 6 bases, leaving 15 bases between them. The CDR3 spells CASSLGPRRAEQYF. The DNA for the CDR3 is TGTGCCAGCAGTTTGGGCCCTAGGAGAGCCGAGCAGTACTTC.

The rearrangement links TRBV24-1 to TRBJ1-5, with D unclear. The germline gives CDR1 KGHDR, CDR2 SFDVKD. The CDR3 consists of 12 residues. Trimming took off 3 bases at V and 7 bases at J, with 6 bases between the two ends. This CDR3 reads CATSDGQQPQHF. CDR3 in DNA: TGTGCCACCAGTGATGGCCAGCAGCCCCAGCATTTT.

The rearrangement links TRBV4-1 to TRBJ1-4; 9 bases are shared with TRBD1. The germline CDR1 and CDR2 sequences are MGHRA and YSYEKL. CDR3 size: 16 residues. Trimming cost V 4 bases and J 8 bases; bases outside gene matches: 11. CDR3 in DNA: TGCGCCAGCAGCCTAGTAACCGGGACAGGGAGAGAAAAACTGTTTTTT. Translating gives CASSLVTGTGREKLFF.